This TCR beta chain stems from a study of tumor-infiltrating lymphocytes in primary liver carcinoma. Across the study: With diameters of about 4 to 11 cm, tumors were stage T1-T3 N0M0. Sample counts of productive TCRbeta reads spanned roughly 3.5 to 7.13 million; these counts were similar across tissue types. Study-wide results and limits: Tumors and blood were compared for top-250-clone fraction, and tumors had the significantly higher value (p = 0.039).

Points on this clonotype: The antigen is undetermined. A read error may produce the germline difference seen at one junction end.

Unsorted bulk tissue (roughly 19-31 mg) underwent RNA and DNA co-extraction. Every tumor sample had over 85% viable tumor cells. With a constant-region primer, TCR beta cDNA was made from 450 to 500 ng of total RNA. Library construction for TCR beta comprised three nested multiplex PCR rounds performed with slightly modified ARM-PCR. MiXCR, applied by TCRdb to the multiplex PCR reads, yields one record per CDR3 protein. The table has about 130,000 distinct CDR3 sequences, 64% seen once. The sequencing input was liver tumor tissue from sampling region 3. The subset: tumor region T3, left-lateral pole. This TCR was recovered from a woman aged 55-70 years with primary liver carcinoma and hepatitis B virus infection.

Here the CDR3 DNA reads TGCACCAGCAGCTTACTAGCGGGAGTATACGATGAGCAGTTCTTC. It codes for CTSSLLAGVYDEQFF. The rearrangement uses TRBV5-1 and TRBJ2-1; TRBD2 aligns across 11 bases. There are 15 residues in the CDR3. Germline CDR1 is SGHRS and CDR2 is YFSETQ.